This is a list of T cell receptor beta chains from one sample in a study of OX40 agonist ivuxolimab in advanced cancers. Assay used: immunoSEQ multiplex PCR; TCRdb lists only in-frame clones, some missing. There are tens of thousands of clones in the sample; less than 90% occur only once, and approximately 8% lies in the top ten. Sequenced here: CD4+ or CD8+ T cells sorted from blood, sampled in a trial of the OX40 agonist ivuxolimab. The receptors derive from an adult with an advanced solid tumor such as melanoma, head and neck, liver or kidney cancer. Both conserved end residues are part of each CDR3.

TRBV6-4	CASSATDTQYF
TRBV12-5	CASGPALTGELFF
TRBV6-5	CASSYKSGAGAEAFF
TRBV4-1	CASSRTSEGYNEQFF
TRBV7-2	CASSSVLGLAGPPYNEQFF
TRBV19	CASSIAAGSRQSPLHF
TRBV5-5	CASSLDRAYTEAFF
TRBV20-1	CSAERGEKLFF
TRBV28	CASSLMGRYTEAFF
TRBV5-3	CARSLEGQSPYEQYF
TRBV20-1	CSARTGNEQYF
TRBV27	CASSLLGGKVNQPQHF
TRBV14	CASSPTGPNQPQHF
TRBV6-5	CASSRTGGDYGYTF
TRBV11-3	CASSISGTGAYEQYF
TRBV2	CASTRTASTDTQYF
TRBV5-4	CASSQGSTKGDIQYF
TRBV7-2	CASSLSGIQETQYF